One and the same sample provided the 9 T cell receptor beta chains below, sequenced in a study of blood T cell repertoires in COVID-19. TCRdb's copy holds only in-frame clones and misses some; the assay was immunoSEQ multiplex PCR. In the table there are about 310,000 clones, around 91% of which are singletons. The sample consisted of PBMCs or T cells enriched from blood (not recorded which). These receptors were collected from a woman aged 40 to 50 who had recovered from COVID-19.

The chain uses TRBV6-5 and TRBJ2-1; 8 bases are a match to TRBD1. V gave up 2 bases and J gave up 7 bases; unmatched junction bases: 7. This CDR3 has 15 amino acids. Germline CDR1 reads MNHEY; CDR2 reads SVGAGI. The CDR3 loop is CASSYQRQGRNEQFF. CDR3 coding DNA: TGTGCCAGCAGTTACCAACGACAGGGGAGGAATGAGCAGTTCTTC.

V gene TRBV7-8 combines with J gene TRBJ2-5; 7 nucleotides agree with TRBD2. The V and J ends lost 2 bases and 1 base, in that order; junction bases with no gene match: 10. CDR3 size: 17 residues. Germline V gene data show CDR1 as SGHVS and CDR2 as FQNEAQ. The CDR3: CASSLNSGTTIQETQYF. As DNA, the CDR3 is TGTGCCAGCAGCTTAAACTCCGGGACTACAATCCAAGAGACCCAGTACTTC.

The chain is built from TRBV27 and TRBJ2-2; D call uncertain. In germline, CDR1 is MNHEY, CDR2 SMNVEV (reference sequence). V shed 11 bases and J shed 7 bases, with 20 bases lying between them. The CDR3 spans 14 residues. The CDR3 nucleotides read TGTGCCTCCAGAGAGGTACGAGAGCACGGGGAGCTGTTTTTT. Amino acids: CASREVREHGELFF.

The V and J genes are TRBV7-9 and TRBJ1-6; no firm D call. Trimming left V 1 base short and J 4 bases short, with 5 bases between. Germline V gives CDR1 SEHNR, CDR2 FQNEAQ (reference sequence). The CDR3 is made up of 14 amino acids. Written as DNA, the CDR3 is TGTGCCAGCAGCTTAGAACAGTATAATTCACCCCTCCACTTT. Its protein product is CASSLEQYNSPLHF. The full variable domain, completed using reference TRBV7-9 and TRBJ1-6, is DTGVSQNPRHKITKRGQNVTFRCDPISEHNRLYWYRQTLGQGPEFLTYFQNEAQLEKSRLLSDRFSAERPKGSFSTLEIQRTEQGDSAMYLCASSLEQYNSPLHFGNGTRLTVT.

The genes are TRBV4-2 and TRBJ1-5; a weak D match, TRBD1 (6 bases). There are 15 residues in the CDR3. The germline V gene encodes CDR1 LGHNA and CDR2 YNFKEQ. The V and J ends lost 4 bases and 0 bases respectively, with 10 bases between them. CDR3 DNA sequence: TGTGCCAGCAGCCGGGCAGGGGATAGCAATCAGCCCCAGCATTTT. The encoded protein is CASSRAGDSNQPQHF.

CDR3: CASSLAGPPQGEQYF. Written as DNA, the CDR3 is TGCGCCAGCAGCTTGGCTGGGCCCCCTCAAGGCGAGCAGTACTTC. This chain links TRBV5-1 with TRBJ2-7; D gene unclear. The V and J ends lost 0 bases and 6 bases respectively, with 16 bases between them. In germline, CDR1 is SGHRS, CDR2 YFSETQ. CDR3 length: 15 residues.

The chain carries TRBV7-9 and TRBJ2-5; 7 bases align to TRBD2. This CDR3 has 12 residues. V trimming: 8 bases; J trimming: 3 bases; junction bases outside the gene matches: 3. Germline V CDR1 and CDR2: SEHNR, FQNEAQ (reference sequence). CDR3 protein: CASLRGEETQYF. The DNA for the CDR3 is TGTGCCAGCCTTCGGGGGGAAGAGACCCAGTACTTC.

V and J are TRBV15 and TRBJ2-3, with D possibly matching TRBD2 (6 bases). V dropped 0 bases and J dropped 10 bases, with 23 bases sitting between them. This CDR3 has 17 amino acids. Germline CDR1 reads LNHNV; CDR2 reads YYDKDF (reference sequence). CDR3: CATSRDFGGMGEYPQYF. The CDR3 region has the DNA TGTGCCACCAGCAGAGATTTCGGCGGGATGGGTGAATATCCGCAGTATTTT. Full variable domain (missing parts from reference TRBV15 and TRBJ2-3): DAMVIQNPRYQVTQFGKPVTLSCSQTLNHNVMYWYQQKSSQAPKLLFHYYDKDFNNEADTPDNFQSRRPNTSFCFLDIRSPGLGDTAMYLCATSRDFGGMGEYPQYFGPGTRLTVL.

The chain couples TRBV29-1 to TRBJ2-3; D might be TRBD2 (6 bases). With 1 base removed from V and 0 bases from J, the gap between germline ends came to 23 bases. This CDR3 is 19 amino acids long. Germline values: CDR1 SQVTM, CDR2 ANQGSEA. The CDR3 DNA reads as TGCAGCGTTGAAGGACCAATTGAAGCTACTAGCCCTAGCACAGATACGCAGTATTTT. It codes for CSVEGPIEATSPSTDTQYF.